These 19 T cell receptor beta chains were sequenced from one sample in a study of T cells in narcolepsy. Generated by immunoSEQ multiplex PCR, the TCRdb table keeps only in-frame clones and is missing some. The top ten hold 2% to 3% of the sample, which has about 34,000 clones, 82% seen once. The material sequenced was CD45RA- memory CD4+ T cells from PBMCs. Receptors were obtained from a human donor with narcolepsy.

The rearrangement joins TRBV7-3 to TRBJ1-1; 7 nucleotides line up with TRBD1. Germline V gene lookup returns CDR1 SGHTA and CDR2 FQGTGA. J lost 4 bases, V lost 1 base, and 18 bases had no gene match. The CDR3 is made up of 19 amino acids. CDR3: CASSLNPQVARGPSTEAFF. Written as DNA, the CDR3 is TGTGCCAGCAGCTTAAATCCACAAGTCGCTAGGGGGCCGAGCACTGAAGCTTTCTTT.

This clone has a handful of counts. As DNA, the CDR3 is TGCAGCGTTGTAACAGGGGGAAGATACGAGCAGTACTTC. Protein sequence: CSVVTGGRYEQYF. The genes are TRBV29-1 and TRBJ2-7; TRBD1 agrees at 8 bases. Germline-derived CDR1 and CDR2 are SQVTM and ANQGSEA. This CDR3 is 13 amino acids long. The V segment lost 4 bases and the J segment 4 bases; nucleotides outside the gene matches: 6.

This clone was seen a handful of times. The chain recombines TRBV4-3 with TRBJ1-2; 8 nucleotides match TRBD1. Germline V lookup: CDR1 LGHNA, CDR2 YSLEER. CDR3 size: 16 residues. The V and J ends lost 4 bases and 8 bases, in that order; junction bases with no gene match: 15. The CDR3 DNA follows: TGCGCCAGCAGCCCCTCCCCCCGACAGGGGCATGTGGGCTACACCTTC. Protein sequence: CASSPSPRQGHVGYTF.

The rearrangement joins TRBV5-4 to TRBJ2-1, with D possibly TRBD1 on 5 matching bases. The germline V gene has CDR1 SGHNT and CDR2 YYREEE (reference sequence). There are 15 residues in the CDR3. V lost 0 bases and J lost 6, with 13 bases in between. The CDR3: CASSLASTGLNEQFF. The CDR3, as DNA: TGTGCCAGCAGCTTGGCCAGCACAGGTCTCAATGAGCAGTTCTTC.

The chain joins TRBV7-9 to TRBJ1-1, with D possibly TRBD1 on 6 matching bases. From germline, CDR1 is SEHNR and CDR2 FQNEAQ (reference sequence). Between the trimmed V and J ends, which lost 4 bases and 1 base, there was a span of 13 bases. The CDR3 contains 15 residues. CDR3 in DNA: TGTGCCAGCAGCTGGGACACGAACCCGAACACTGAAGCTTTCTTT. Translating gives CASSWDTNPNTEAFF.

The chain combines TRBV29-1 with TRBJ2-5; 9 positions agree with TRBD1. CDR1 and CDR2 from the germline V gene are SQVTM and ANQGSEA. This CDR3 is built from 13 residues. V was pared by 6 bases and J by 7 bases, with 9 bases of the junction left unmatched. The CDR3 bases are TGCAGCGTAGGGGACAGGGCCAAGGGGACCCAGTACTTC. Its protein product is CSVGDRAKGTQYF.

This chain uses TRBV7-2 with TRBJ1-2, with a weak D call TRBD1 (5 bases). The CDR3 runs 14 residues. Germline V lookup: CDR1 SGHTA, CDR2 FQGNSA. The V end lost 6 bases, the J end lost 4 bases, and 15 bases lay between the germline ends. CDR3 bases: TGTGCCAGCAGTCCGGACACCGGAGCCTATGGCTACACCTTC. Its translation: CASSPDTGAYGYTF.

The rearrangement uses TRBV6-5 and TRBJ1-6; 8 bases agree with TRBD1. Germline CDR1 reads MNHEY; CDR2 reads SVGAGI. The V and J ends lost 10 bases and 7 bases, in that order; junction bases with no gene match: 3. This CDR3 spans 12 amino acids. Written as DNA, the CDR3 is TGTGCCACCGGACAGGGCAATTCACCCCTCCACTTT. It specifies CATGQGNSPLHF.

The genes are TRBV9 and TRBJ2-5; D perhaps matches TRBD1 (6 bases). Germline V gene sequence: CDR1 SGDLS, CDR2 YYNGEE. V lost 7 bases and J lost 5, with 18 bases in between. The CDR3 has 14 amino acids. This CDR3 is CASGTGPTGETQYF. In nucleotides, the CDR3 is TGTGCCAGCGGCACCGGCCCCACAGGGGAGACCCAGTACTTC.

V usage is TRBV7-2 and J usage is TRBJ1-1, with D uncertain. This CDR3 has 13 amino acids. Trimming removed 1 base from V and 3 bases from J, with 6 bases in between. CDR1 and CDR2 from the germline V gene are SGHTA and FQGNSA. CDR3 nucleotide sequence: TGTGCCAGCAGCTTAGAATTGTACACTGAAGCTTTCTTT. Its translation: CASSLELYTEAFF.

V gene TRBV19 combines with J gene TRBJ1-3, with a tentative D call TRBD1 (6 bases). Germline V CDR1 and CDR2: LNHDA, SQIVND (reference sequence). The V end was cut by 7 bases, the J end by 4 bases, with 17 bases between. The CDR3 loop spans 15 amino acids. The CDR3 sequence is CASMEDGGSGNTIYF. CDR3 coding DNA: TGTGCCAGTATGGAGGACGGGGGCTCCGGAAACACCATATATTTT.

The chain uses TRBV4-3 and TRBJ2-5, with 8 bases matching TRBD2. The germline gives CDR1 LGHNA, CDR2 YSLEER. V lost 4 bases, J lost 2 bases, and 9 bases stayed unmatched. This CDR3 has 16 residues. The CDR3 nucleotides read TGCGCCAGCAGCCCCATGCCGGCTAGCGGGCAAGAGACCCAGTACTTC. It yields the protein CASSPMPASGQETQYF.

This chain joins TRBV15 and TRBJ2-6; TRBD1 or TRBD2 may be the D gene (5 bases each). Trimming cost V 2 bases and J 2 bases, with 7 bases left between them. From germline, CDR1 is LNHNV and CDR2 YYDKDF (reference sequence). The CDR3 is 15 residues long. The CDR3 loop is CATSRRDAGANVLTF. CDR3 DNA: TGTGCCACCAGCAGACGGGACGCTGGGGCCAACGTCCTGACTTTC.

The chain carries TRBV18 and TRBJ2-5, with 9 nucleotides matching TRBD1. This CDR3 has 14 residues. Germline CDR1 KGHSH, CDR2 LQKENI. J gave up 2 bases and V 4 bases, and 2 bases lay outside the gene matches. The CDR3 DNA follows: TGTGCCAGCTCACAGGGACAGGGACAAGAGACCCAGTACTTC. Translation: CASSQGQGQETQYF.

The chain is built from TRBV7-2 and TRBJ1-4, with D uncertain. Trimming removed 4 bases at V and 7 bases at J, with 16 bases between. CDR1 and CDR2 (germline): SGHTA, FQGNSA. The CDR3 extends over 15 amino acids. The CDR3 sequence is CASSSRPARGEKLFF. CDR3 DNA sequence: TGTGCCAGCAGCTCTAGACCTGCGCGAGGTGAAAAACTGTTTTTT.

The chain combines TRBV11-3 with TRBJ2-1, with 8 bases that match TRBD2. The CDR3 loop spans 17 amino acids. V trimming: 5 bases; J trimming: 7 bases; junction bases outside the gene matches: 16. Germline lookup yields CDR1 SGHNT and CDR2 YENEEA. CDR3 nucleotides: TGTGCCAGCAGCCGGGGGGTGAGCGGGAGTGTCGGAAATGAGCAGTTCTTC. Encoded protein: CASSRGVSGSVGNEQFF.

As DNA, the CDR3 is TGCGCCAGCAGCCAAGATCCCCTGCCGGGTGAGCAGTTCTTC. It yields the protein CASSQDPLPGEQFF. V is TRBV4-3 and J is TRBJ2-1, with D uncertain. Trimming shortened V by 0 bases and J by 9 bases, and 12 bases separated the two germline ends. The CDR3 covers 14 residues. Germline V gives CDR1 LGHNA, CDR2 YSLEER.

This clone was seen a handful of times. The V and J genes are TRBV2 and TRBJ1-1; D unresolved. Germline V gene data show CDR1 as SNHLY and CDR2 as FYNNEI. The length of the CDR3 is 11 residues. V gave up 5 bases and J gave up 7 bases, with 8 bases separating them. The CDR3 DNA reads as TGTGCCAGCAGTTTGGGATATGAAGCTTTCTTT. It is translated as CASSLGYEAFF.

The rearrangement joins TRBV5-3 to TRBJ1-1; TRBD1 might be the D (6 bases). TRBV5-3 is reported as an ORF; its role is uncertain. The CDR3 length is 13 residues. The V end was cut by 8 bases, the J end by 3 bases, with 14 bases between. The CDR3: CASSRTDYTEAFF. The CDR3 DNA sequence: TGTGCCAGCAGCCGGACAGACTACACTGAAGCTTTCTTT.